These T cell receptor beta chains were read from a single sample in a study of blood T cell repertoires in COVID-19. Generated by immunoSEQ multiplex PCR, the TCRdb table keeps only in-frame clones and is missing some. The sample shows 140,000 or so clones, around 90% of them seen only once. Sequenced: peripheral blood. The source is a man aged 55-75 years with active or convalescent COVID-19. CDR3s include the opening cysteine and the closing phenylalanine or tryptophan. D genes are given only for firm matches. Clone size is shown for a subset of rows, as once, few, many or a class of expanded clone.

-,TRBV7-3,TRBJ2-7,-,CANSHDTSYEQYF,TGTGCCAACTCCCACGACACGTCCTACGAGCAGTACTTC
TRBD1,TRBV5-1,TRBJ2-5,-,CASSLGGGETQYF,TGCGCCAGCAGCTTGGGAGGGGGCGAGACCCAGTACTTC
-,TRBV28,TRBJ1-2,-,CASSSPAGTPSGYTF,TGTGCCAGCAGTTCCCCAGCCGGGACACCGAGCGGCTACACCTTC
TRBD1,TRBV28,TRBJ1-2,-,CASSFPPQGAYGYTF,TGTGCCAGCAGTTTTCCGCCGCAGGGGGCGTATGGCTACACCTTC
TRBD1,TRBV3-1/TRBV3-2,TRBJ2-7,once,CASSQGPGFRGQFEQYF,TGTGCCAGCAGCCAAGGACCCGGGTTCAGGGGGCAGTTCGAGCAGTACTTC
-,TRBV28,TRBJ1-1,-,CASSLGGLSLNTEAFF,TGTGCCAGCAGTTTAGGGGGCCTCTCACTGAACACTGAAGCTTTCTTT
-,TRBV28,TRBJ1-2,-,CASSSPAGYHYGYTF,TGTGCCAGCAGTTCCCCCGCGGGGTACCACTATGGCTACACCTTC
TRBD2,TRBV5-1,TRBJ2-7,once,CASSPGLADYEQYF,TGCGCCAGCAGCCCGGGACTAGCCGACTACGAGCAGTACTTC
-,TRBV5-4,TRBJ1-3,-,CASGHSAGNTIYF,TGTGCCAGCGGCCACAGTGCTGGAAACACCATATATTTT
TRBD1,TRBV18,TRBJ2-7,-,CASSPLTGPYEQYF,TGTGCCAGCTCACCACTGACAGGGCCCTACGAGCAGTACTTC
TRBD1,TRBV27,TRBJ1-6,-,CASSLYWTGVNSPLHF,TGTGCCAGCAGTTTATACTGGACAGGGGTTAATTCACCCCTCCACTTT
TRBD1,TRBV6-5,TRBJ1-2,once,CASRDRGLEGYTF,TGTGCCAGCAGGGACAGGGGGTTGGAAGGCTACACCTTC
TRBD2,TRBV11-3,TRBJ2-2,-,CASSLTLAITGELFF,TGTGCCAGCAGCTTAACACTAGCGATAACCGGGGAGCTGTTTTTT
-,TRBV24-1,TRBJ2-3,once,CATSDLVQGSTDTQYF,TGTGCCACCAGTGATTTGGTACAGGGAAGCACAGATACGCAGTATTTT
-,TRBV4-1,TRBJ1-4,-,CASSQVGGGKEKLFF,TGCGCCAGCAGCCAAGTTGGTGGGGGGAAGGAAAAACTGTTTTTT
TRBD2,TRBV28,TRBJ2-3,-,CASSRTSLQVTDTQYF,TGTGCCAGCAGCCGGACTAGCCTTCAGGTCACAGATACGCAGTATTTT
TRBD1,TRBV9,TRBJ2-2,-,CASSPSGTGNTGELFF,TGTGCCAGCAGCCCCTCCGGGACAGGGAACACCGGGGAGCTGTTTTTT
TRBD1,TRBV19,TRBJ2-7,-,CASSAGAGTGDSYEQYF,TGTGCCAGTAGCGCTGGGGCCGGGACAGGGGATTCCTACGAGCAGTACTTC
TRBD1,TRBV30,TRBJ2-5,once,CAWSAPGQGVFGETQYF,TGTGCCTGGAGTGCACCGGGACAGGGGGTTTTTGGAGAGACCCAGTACTTC
TRBD1,TRBV7-2,TRBJ2-1,-,CASSLARGRNEQFF,TGTGCCAGCAGCTTAGCAAGGGGGCGGAATGAGCAGTTCTTC
-,TRBV19,TRBJ1-5,-,CASSTRGAGGNQPQHF,TGTGCCAGTAGTACCCGGGGGGCAGGGGGCAATCAGCCCCAGCATTTT
-,TRBV12-5,TRBJ2-5,-,CASGSRTAQETQYF,TGTGCTAGTGGTTCCAGGACAGCTCAAGAGACCCAGTACTTC
-,TRBV28,TRBJ1-5,-,CASSFPSGSNQPQHF,TGTGCCAGCAGTTTCCCTTCGGGTAGCAATCAGCCCCAGCATTTT
TRBD2,TRBV28,TRBJ2-7,-,CASTRLVGTSGSTYEQYF,TGTGCCAGCACCCGACTGGTGGGGACTAGCGGGAGCACCTACGAGCAGTACTTC
TRBD2,TRBV7-9,TRBJ2-7,-,CASSLGLLAGEGAYEQYF,TGTGCCAGCAGCTTAGGGTTATTAGCGGGAGAAGGCGCCTACGAGCAGTACTTC
-,TRBV5-1,TRBJ1-2,-,CASSLSAGNYGYTF,TGCGCCAGCAGCTTGAGCGCAGGGAACTATGGCTACACCTTC
TRBD1,TRBV2,TRBJ1-1,-,CASNRQGSTEAFF,TGTGCCAGCAACCGACAGGGGAGCACTGAAGCTTTCTTT
TRBD1,TRBV5-1,TRBJ1-2,-,CASSSSGGGYGYTF,TGCGCCAGCAGCTCCTCAGGGGGCGGCTATGGCTACACCTTC
TRBD2,TRBV5-6,TRBJ2-7,once,CASSQGLAVSYEQYF,TGTGCCAGCAGCCAAGGCCTAGCGGTCTCCTACGAGCAGTACTTC
-,TRBV11-2,TRBJ2-7,-,CASSLGRSYEQYF,TGTGCCAGCAGCTTAGGTCGCTCCTACGAGCAGTACTTC
-,TRBV28,TRBJ2-5,-,CASSLSWQTQYF,TGTGCCAGCAGTTTATCGTGGCAGACCCAGTACTTC
-,TRBV6-4,TRBJ1-3,-,CASSDPTGGGNTIYF,TGTGCCAGCAGTGACCCTACAGGTGGCGGAAACACCATATATTTT
-,TRBV6-1,TRBJ2-7,once,CASSDRVAEQYF,TGTGCCAGCAGTGACAGGGTGGCCGAGCAGTACTTC
-,TRBV3-1/TRBV3-2,TRBJ2-4,once,CASSHPGGGLAKNIQYF,TGTGCCAGCAGCCACCCCGGTGGGGGACTAGCCAAAAACATTCAGTACTTC
TRBD2,TRBV18,TRBJ2-7,-,CASSPGAGGGYEQYF,TGTGCCAGCTCACCGGGCGCGGGGGGTGGCTACGAGCAGTACTTC
-,TRBV10-3,TRBJ1-5,-,CAISESRGSQPQHF,TGTGCCATCAGTGAGTCGAGGGGGAGTCAGCCCCAGCATTTT
TRBD2,TRBV4-2,TRBJ2-5,-,CASSQGTSDQETQYF,TGTGCCAGCAGCCAAGGGACTAGCGACCAAGAGACCCAGTACTTC
-,TRBV28,TRBJ2-1,-,CASSFSSKGKKQFF,TGTGCCAGCAGTTTTAGCTCGAAGGGGAAGAAGCAGTTCTTC